Following are 22 T cell receptor beta chains from one sample sequenced in a study of PD-L1 blockade in urothelial cancer. Time point indicated: pretreatment peripheral blood. The data were produced by immunoSEQ multiplex PCR, yet TCRdb's version contains in-frame clones alone and is incomplete. The sample lists about 87,000 clones; roughly 89% were seen once. This specimen consisted of PBMCs, obtained around atezolizumab (anti-PD-L1) treatment. Receptors were obtained from a man between 60 and 70 years old with urothelial cancer.

This sequence joins TRBV15 and TRBJ2-4; a weak D match, TRBD1 (6 bases). CDR1 LNHNV and CDR2 YYDKDF come from the germline V gene (reference sequence). Trimming stripped 0 bases from V and 0 bases from J, with 9 bases between. This CDR3 is built from 16 residues. CDR3 sequence reads: CATSRDQGLAKNIQYF. The DNA for the CDR3 is TGTGCCACCAGCAGAGATCAGGGGCTAGCCAAAAACATTCAGTACTTC.

The gene calls are TRBV12-2 and TRBJ1-3; TRBD1, as called in the table, went unchecked against the DNA. TRBV12-2 represents a pseudogene. This CDR3 comprises 16 residues. The chain's CDR3 is CASRFGSLGPGNTIYF. The CDR3 DNA reads as TGTGCAAGTCGCTTCGGGTCTCTGGGGCCTGGAAACACCATATATTTT.

Written as DNA, the CDR3 is TGTGCCAGCAGCGCCGCCGGACAGGTGGCACGGAACACTGAAGCTTTCTTT. Translation gives CASSAAGQVARNTEAFF. This chain uses TRBV11-2 with TRBJ1-1; 7 bases match TRBD1. From germline, CDR1 is SGHAT and CDR2 FQNNGV. V trimming: 5 bases; J trimming: 1 base; junction bases outside the gene matches: 13. This CDR3 has 17 amino acids.

This rearrangement joins TRBV4-1 to TRBJ2-7; TRBD2 aligns across 11 bases. The V segment lost 0 bases and the J segment 6 bases; nucleotides outside the gene matches: 19. From germline, CDR1 is MGHRA and CDR2 YSYEKL. The CDR3 loop spans 20 amino acids. This CDR3 is CASSQERGGLAGSGTTEQYF. Written as DNA, the CDR3 is TGCGCCAGCAGCCAAGAAAGAGGTGGACTAGCGGGTTCCGGGACTACCGAGCAGTACTTC.

The chain employs TRBV27 and TRBJ2-1, with TRBD2 matching over 7 bases. The CDR3 spans 14 residues. The ends lost 3 bases at V and 5 bases at J; junction bases unmatched: 4. Germline assignment: CDR1 MNHEY and CDR2 SMNVEV (reference sequence). The CDR3 DNA sequence: TGTGCCAGCAGTTTTTGGAGCGGGAACAATGAGCAGTTCTTC. As protein: CASSFWSGNNEQFF.

A single count supports this clone. The rearrangement joins TRBV28 to TRBJ1-2; the D gene is possibly TRBD1 (6 bases). CDR3 length: 14 residues. Per the germline V gene, CDR1 is MDHEN and CDR2 is SYDVKM. V lost 2 bases and J 4 bases, leaving 11 bases between the germline ends. DNA of the CDR3: TGTGCCAGCAGTTTACTGCCGGACAGCTATGGCTACACCTTC. Translation: CASSLLPDSYGYTF.

The chain recombines TRBV7-7 with TRBJ2-4, with a tentative D call TRBD2 (5 bases). Germline CDR1 is SSHAT and CDR2 is FNYEAQ (reference sequence). V shed 5 bases and J shed 0 bases, with 8 bases lying between them. The CDR3 covers 14 residues. CDR3 loop: CASSLRVAKNIQYF. The CDR3 DNA follows: TGTGCCAGCAGCCTGAGGGTAGCCAAAAACATTCAGTACTTC.

The V call is TRBV4-1, the J call TRBJ2-7; D ambiguous. Germline CDR1 is MGHRA and CDR2 is YSYEKL. The length of the CDR3 is 12 residues. V lost 4 bases and J 5 bases, leaving 9 bases between the germline ends. The CDR3 region is CASSPPEDEQYF. The CDR3 region has the DNA TGCGCCAGCAGCCCCCCCGAGGACGAGCAGTACTTC.

This clone was seen just once. The gene calls are TRBV27 and TRBJ1-2, with D unresolved. Trimming took off 5 bases at V and 4 bases at J, with 14 bases between the two ends. Germline V gene lookup returns CDR1 MNHEY and CDR2 SMNVEV (reference sequence). This CDR3 is 14 amino acids long. CDR3 residues: CASSPMILSYGYTF. DNA for the CDR3: TGTGCCAGCAGTCCCATGATTCTATCCTATGGCTACACCTTC.

This sequence joins TRBV27 and TRBJ2-7; 14 bases match TRBD2. Germline loops: CDR1 MNHEY, CDR2 SMNVEV (reference sequence). The CDR3 loop spans 16 amino acids. J gave up 6 bases and V 5 bases, and 9 bases lay outside the gene matches. Here the CDR3 reads CASSVPTSGGAGEQYF. The CDR3 nucleotides read TGTGCCAGCAGTGTGCCGACTAGCGGGGGGGCCGGCGAGCAGTACTTC.

The chain joins TRBV11-2 to TRBJ2-3; the match to TRBD2 covers 12 bases. CDR3 length equals 15 residues. The V gene end was trimmed by 0 bases and the J gene end by 5 bases; junction bases not matched to a gene: 0. Germline V CDR1 and CDR2: SGHAT, FQNNGV. The CDR3 region has the DNA TGTGCCAGCAGCTTAGAACTAGCGGGGGGAGATACGCAGTATTTT. Its protein product is CASSLELAGGDTQYF.

The CDR3 region has the DNA TGTGCCAGCAGCCAAGTTGGGATCCAAATGGGGGGGTCGACTGAAGCTTTCTTT. This sequence encodes CASSQVGIQMGGSTEAFF. The V gene is TRBV4-2, the J gene TRBJ1-1; perhaps TRBD1 as D (5 bases). The CDR3 has 18 amino acids. V dropped 1 base and J dropped 5 bases, with 23 bases sitting between them. The germline CDR1 and CDR2 sequences are LGHNA and YNFKEQ.

The chain has TRBV10-3 and TRBJ2-3, with D hard to call. This CDR3 spans 15 amino acids. Trimming cost V 1 base and J 2 bases, with 10 bases left between them. Germline V gene data show CDR1 as ENHRY and CDR2 as SYGVKD. In DNA form, the CDR3 reads TGTGCCATCAGTGAGTTGGAACAGTTCACAGATACGCAGTATTTT. Translating it yields CAISELEQFTDTQYF.

This chain uses TRBV10-3 with TRBJ2-7; the D is unclear. Trimming removed 2 bases from V and 3 bases from J, with 5 bases in between. Germline CDR1 reads ENHRY; CDR2 reads SYGVKD. There are 12 residues in the CDR3. Here the CDR3 DNA reads TGTGCCATCAGTGAGGTGAGCTACGAGCAGTACTTC. It encodes CAISEVSYEQYF.

This chain connects TRBV6-5 to TRBJ2-7; D gene unclear. V lost 0 bases to trimming and J lost 4 bases, with 10 bases between them. The V gene's germline CDR1 is MNHEY and CDR2 SVGAGI. The CDR3 has 14 residues. The CDR3 DNA reads as TGTGCCAGCAGTTACTCGGCGGAGAGATACGAGCAGTACTTC. Amino acids: CASSYSAERYEQYF.

This clone has a handful of counts. This rearrangement joins TRBV19 to TRBJ1-4, with TRBD1 matching 8 bases. Germline assignment: CDR1 LNHDA and CDR2 SQIVND (reference sequence). The junction had 8 bases not matched to a gene; V was cut back by 5 bases and J by 6 bases. The CDR3 covers 15 residues. CDR3 nucleotide sequence: TGTGCCAGTAGTGCCAGACAGGGGAAGGATGAAAAACTGTTTTTT. This encodes CASSARQGKDEKLFF.

V usage is TRBV7-9 and J usage is TRBJ2-2, with TRBD2 identical over 8 bases. Germline CDR1 and CDR2: SEHNR and FQNEAQ (reference sequence). Trimming removed 1 base from V and 0 bases from J; junction bases left unmatched: 7. The CDR3 totals 18 residues. This CDR3 is CASSLGSSGAPNTGELFF. Written as DNA, the CDR3 is TGTGCCAGCAGCTTAGGAAGTAGCGGGGCCCCGAACACCGGGGAGCTGTTTTTT. Based on the CDR3 plus reference TRBV7-9 and TRBJ2-2, the full variable domain is DTGVSQNPRHKITKRGQNVTFRCDPISEHNRLYWYRQTLGQGPEFLTYFQNEAQLEKSRLLSDRFSAERPKGSFSTLEIQRTEQGDSAMYLCASSLGSSGAPNTGELFFGEGSRLTVL.

In DNA, the CDR3 is TGTGCCAGCAGTTCAGCGACAGGGGGGAGTGAAAAACTGTTTTTT. Protein sequence: CASSSATGGSEKLFF. The chain links TRBV28 to TRBJ1-4; 9 bases are shared with TRBD1. The CDR3 runs to 15 residues. CDR1 is MDHEN, CDR2 SYDVKM, per germline. Germline trimming cut 4 bases from V and 7 bases from J; bases unmatched to any gene: 7.

Written as DNA, the CDR3 is TGTGCCAGCAGGCGGACAGGGGTTAACTATGGCTACACCTTC. Translating gives CASRRTGVNYGYTF. This chain links TRBV25-1 with TRBJ1-2; 9 bases are shared with TRBD1. Trimming cost V 6 bases and J 1 base; bases outside gene matches: 3. CDR1 and CDR2 (germline): MGHDK, SYGVNS. This CDR3 contains 14 residues.

The rearrangement uses TRBV27 and TRBJ1-2; tentative D call: TRBD1 (6 bases). This CDR3 contains 11 residues. Per the germline V gene, CDR1 is MNHEY and CDR2 is SMNVEV (reference sequence). V was clipped by 10 bases and J by 8 bases, with 14 bases between them. CDR3 residues: CATKQGRGYTF. DNA of the CDR3: TGTGCCACCAAGCAGGGGCGCGGCTACACCTTC.

The chain joins TRBV21-1 to TRBJ1-6. TRBV21-1 represents a pseudogene. The CDR3 consists of 17 residues. CDR3 sequence reads: CASAFLDRAHGGSPLHF. In DNA, the CDR3 is TGTGCCAGCGCGTTTCTAGACCGGGCCCACGGGGGTTCACCCCTCCACTTT.

The V and J genes are TRBV7-2 and TRBJ2-5, with 7 nucleotides matching TRBD1. Germline values: CDR1 SGHTA, CDR2 FQGNSA. This CDR3 contains 15 residues. V lost 1 base and J lost 6; bases outside the gene matches: 8. The CDR3 reads CASSLGVRDSQTQYF. The CDR3 DNA reads TGTGCCAGCAGCTTAGGAGTCAGGGACAGCCAGACCCAGTACTTC. Full variable domain (rest looked up from reference TRBV7-2 and TRBJ2-5): GAGVSQSPSNKVTEKGKDVELRCDPISGHTALYWYRQSLGQGLEFLIYFQGNSAPDKSGLPSDRFSAERTGGSVSTLTIQRTQQEDSAVYLCASSLGVRDSQTQYFGPGTRLLVL.